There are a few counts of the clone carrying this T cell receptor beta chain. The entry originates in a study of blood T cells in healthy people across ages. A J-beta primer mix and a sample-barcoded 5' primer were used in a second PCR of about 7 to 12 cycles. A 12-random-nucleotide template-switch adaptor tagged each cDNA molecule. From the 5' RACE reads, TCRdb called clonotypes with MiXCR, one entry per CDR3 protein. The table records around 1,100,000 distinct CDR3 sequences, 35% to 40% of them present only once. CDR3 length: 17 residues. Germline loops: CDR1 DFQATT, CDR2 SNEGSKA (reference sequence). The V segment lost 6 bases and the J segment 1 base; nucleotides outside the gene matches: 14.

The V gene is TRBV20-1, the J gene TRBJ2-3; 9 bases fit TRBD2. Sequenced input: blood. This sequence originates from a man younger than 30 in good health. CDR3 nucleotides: TGCAGTGCGCCCGGGACTAGCCCGCCTTCTGGCACAGATACGCAGTATTTT. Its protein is CSAPGTSPPSGTDTQYF.